Below are 32 T cell receptor beta chains sequenced from a single sample in a study of blood T cell repertoires in COVID-19. The data were produced by immunoSEQ multiplex PCR, yet TCRdb's version contains in-frame clones alone and is incomplete. The sample lists around 190,000 clones, approximately 84% seen once, with 3.2% in the top ten. Sequencing used PBMCs or T cells enriched from blood (not recorded which). The receptors were gathered from a woman in her 30s who had recovered from COVID-19.

The CDR3 sequence is CASSVQIETEAFF. DNA of the CDR3: TGTGCCAGCAGCGTTCAGATCGAAACTGAAGCTTTCTTT. V gene TRBV9 combines with J gene TRBJ1-1, with no clear D. This CDR3 contains 13 residues. Germline V gives CDR1 SGDLS, CDR2 YYNGEE. V lost 2 bases to trimming and J lost 5 bases, with 10 bases between them.

Concerning this clone itself: This same CDR3 is encoded by further DNA sequences in the sample. V usage is TRBV6-5 and J usage is TRBJ2-3; 9 nucleotides line up with TRBD2. The CDR3 totals 16 residues. After removal of 0 bases from V and 1 base from J, the junction contained 2 bases not matched to a gene. Germline V gene data show CDR1 as MNHEY and CDR2 as SVGAGI. This CDR3 reads CASSYSLAGGTDTQYF. The CDR3 DNA is TGTGCCAGCAGTTACTCACTAGCGGGTGGCACAGATACGCAGTATTTT.

The J gene is TRBJ2-3, the V gene TRBV6-5; tentative D call: TRBD2 (6 bases). With 2 bases removed from V and 6 bases from J, the gap between germline ends came to 12 bases. The CDR3 runs to 14 residues. Germline lookup yields CDR1 MNHEY and CDR2 SVGAGI. This CDR3 reads CASSYRLSGDTQYF. The CDR3 bases are TGTGCCAGCAGTTACCGCCTCAGCGGGGATACGCAGTATTTT.

The genes are TRBV28 and TRBJ2-5, with TRBD1 as a possible D gene (5 bases). This CDR3 spans 13 amino acids. Trimming shortened V by 5 bases and J by 2 bases, and 9 bases separated the two germline ends. Germline-derived CDR1 and CDR2 are MDHEN and SYDVKM. CDR3 sequence (DNA): TGTGCCAGCAGTACAACAGGTCAAGAGACCCAGTACTTC. Protein product: CASSTTGQETQYF.

This sequence joins TRBV5-8 and TRBJ2-7; 10 bases are shared with TRBD1. The trim removed 6 bases at V and 3 bases at J, leaving 3 bases unmatched. In germline, CDR1 is SGHTS, CDR2 YDEGEE. The CDR3 extends over 13 amino acids. CDR3 sequence reads: CASTRDRGYEQYF. In DNA, the CDR3 is TGTGCCAGCACCCGGGACAGGGGCTACGAGCAGTACTTC.

V gene TRBV20-1 combines with J gene TRBJ1-2; D perhaps matches TRBD1 (5 bases). Per germline, CDR1 DFQATT and CDR2 SNEGSKA (reference sequence). The V and J ends lost 3 bases and 2 bases respectively, with 7 bases between them. The CDR3 runs to 12 residues. The CDR3, as DNA: TGCAGTGCTAGTGGGGCCAACTATGGCTACACCTTC. This encodes CSASGANYGYTF.

This chain links TRBV29-1 with TRBJ2-1, with D possibly matching TRBD1 (6 bases). The germline V gene has CDR1 SQVTM and CDR2 ANQGSEA. Trimming cost V 6 bases and J 6 bases, with 12 bases left between them. This CDR3 contains 12 residues. Here the CDR3 DNA reads TGCAGCGTAGGGGTAGGGGGCAATGAGCAGTTCTTC. Protein product: CSVGVGGNEQFF.

V usage is TRBV28 and J usage is TRBJ1-1, with D perhaps matching TRBD1 (6 bases). V was cut by 2 bases and J by 4 bases, with 14 bases left in between. CDR3 length: 15 amino acids. Germline V gene data show CDR1 as MDHEN and CDR2 as SYDVKM. The CDR3 DNA reads TGTGCCAGCAGTTTAGTGGACAGTCTGGGCACTGAAGCTTTCTTT. Its translation is CASSLVDSLGTEAFF. Full variable domain (missing parts from reference TRBV28 and TRBJ1-1): DVKVTQSSRYLVKRTGEKVFLECVQDMDHENMFWYRQDPGLGLRLIYFSYDVKMKEKGDIPEGYSVSREKKERFSLILESASTNQTSMYLCASSLVDSLGTEAFFGQGTRLTVV.

V is TRBV2 and J is TRBJ2-2; 7 positions agree with TRBD1. After removal of 5 bases from V and 7 bases from J, the junction contained 7 bases not matched to a gene. This CDR3 comprises 14 residues. The V gene's germline CDR1 is SNHLY and CDR2 FYNNEI. DNA of the CDR3: TGTGCCAGCAGTACAGACAGGGCCGTCGGGGAGCTGTTTTTT. This encodes CASSTDRAVGELFF.

This clone was detected only once. The CDR3 reads CASSVVGENTEAFF. The CDR3 DNA sequence: TGTGCCAGCAGCGTCGTAGGGGAGAACACTGAAGCTTTCTTT. V and J are TRBV9 and TRBJ1-1; TRBD1 is a possible D gene (5 bases). Germline CDR1 SGDLS, CDR2 YYNGEE. This CDR3 contains 14 residues. The V end lost 2 bases, the J end lost 1 base, and 9 bases lay between the germline ends.

V is TRBV14 and J is TRBJ1-6; maybe TRBD1 (6 bases). The CDR3 sequence is 16 residues long. CDR1 is SGHDN and CDR2 is FVKESK in the germline V gene. Trimming removed 2 bases at V and 7 bases at J, with 15 bases between. CDR3 DNA: TGTGCCAGCAGCCAACATTCCGGGACACAGAATTCACCCCTCCACTTT. It translates to CASSQHSGTQNSPLHF.

The chain is built from TRBV7-9 and TRBJ2-7; weak D call: TRBD1 (5 bases). The CDR3 length is 12 residues. Germline V gene sequence: CDR1 SEHNR, CDR2 FQNEAQ (reference sequence). V gave up 3 bases and J gave up 3 bases, with 6 bases separating them. CDR3 coding DNA: TGTGCCAGCAGCTTGCAGGGCTACGAGCAGTACTTC. Translation: CASSLQGYEQYF.

V is TRBV5-1 and J is TRBJ2-1; TRBD1 matches 8 bases. Trimming cost V 2 bases and J 4 bases; bases outside gene matches: 5. CDR3 length: 15 amino acids. Germline V lookup: CDR1 SGHRS, CDR2 YFSETQ. The CDR3 here is CASSLTGQVYNEQFF. The CDR3 DNA reads TGCGCCAGCAGCTTAACGGGACAGGTATACAATGAGCAGTTCTTC.

For this clone: Other DNA sequences from this sample encode an identical CDR3 as well. The rearrangement joins TRBV5-1 to TRBJ2-1; TRBD1 agrees at 7 bases. The CDR3 covers 14 residues. V was clipped by 4 bases and J by 2 bases; unmatched bases: 3. CDR1 and CDR2 (germline): SGHRS, YFSETQ. As DNA, the CDR3 is TGCGCCAGCAGCCAGGGACAGACCTACAATGAGCAGTTCTTC. It codes for CASSQGQTYNEQFF.

This clone was seen once. This sequence joins TRBV7-8 and TRBJ1-2, with D maybe TRBD1 (6 bases). With 5 bases removed from V and 4 bases from J, the gap between germline ends came to 17 bases. Germline V gene data show CDR1 as SGHVS and CDR2 as FQNEAQ. The CDR3 runs to 15 residues. CDR3 sequence reads: CASSPQGLGSYGYTF. The CDR3 DNA sequence: TGTGCCAGCAGCCCGCAGGGGCTTGGTTCCTATGGCTACACCTTC.

The chain recombines TRBV7-2 with TRBJ1-1, with D unresolved. Germline CDR1 SGHTA, CDR2 FQGNSA. Between the trimmed V and J ends, which lost 2 bases and 2 bases, there was a span of 9 bases. CDR3 length: 14 residues. CDR3 in amino acids: CASSLLASNTEAFF. CDR3 sequence (DNA): TGTGCCAGCAGCTTATTGGCTTCTAACACTGAAGCTTTCTTT.

This clone was counted a few times. The chain uses TRBV28 and TRBJ1-2; D unclear. The V end lost 3 bases, the J end lost 11 bases, and 22 bases lay between the germline ends. CDR3 length: 15 residues. From germline, CDR1 is MDHEN and CDR2 SYDVKM. The CDR3 DNA reads as TGTGCCAGCAGTTTTTCTCCGACCGGGTTAGTTGGGTACACCTTC. Encoded protein: CASSFSPTGLVGYTF.

The V gene is TRBV5-5, the J gene TRBJ1-2, with 7 positions matching TRBD1. Germline trimming cut 3 bases from V and 8 bases from J; bases unmatched to any gene: 7. Germline CDR1 SGHKS, CDR2 YYEKEE (reference sequence). The CDR3 is 13 amino acids. The CDR3 reads CASSWRTGEGYTF. The CDR3 DNA follows: TGTGCCAGCAGCTGGAGGACAGGTGAGGGCTACACCTTC.

The chain couples TRBV28 to TRBJ1-2; maybe TRBD1 (5 bases). V gave up 6 bases and J gave up 5 bases, with 13 bases separating them. This CDR3 comprises 13 residues. The V gene's germline CDR1 is MDHEN and CDR2 SYDVKM. CDR3 nucleotide sequence: TGTGCCAGCAGACCAGGGAATCAGTATGGCTACACCTTC. Translated, it gives CASRPGNQYGYTF.

This chain uses TRBV7-6 with TRBJ2-3, with D possibly TRBD2 on 5 matching bases. Per germline, CDR1 SGHVS and CDR2 FNYEAQ. CDR3 length: 13 residues. Trimming removed 4 bases from V and 3 bases from J, with 8 bases in between. CDR3 nucleotide sequence: TGTGCCAGCAGCTGGACGGGGACAGATACGCAGTATTTT. Residues: CASSWTGTDTQYF.

This clone has just one count. The chain uses TRBV2 and TRBJ1-2, with 7 bases that match TRBD1. This CDR3 has 14 amino acids. CDR1 is SNHLY, CDR2 FYNNEI, per germline. After removal of 6 bases from V and 2 bases from J, the junction contained 6 bases not matched to a gene. The CDR3 spells CASRPGTENYGYTF. The CDR3 DNA reads as TGTGCCAGCAGACCCGGGACAGAGAACTATGGCTACACCTTC. Full variable domain (outside the CDR3, taken from reference TRBV2 and TRBJ1-2): EPEVTQTPSHQVTQMGQEVILRCVPISNHLYFYWYRQILGQKVEFLVSFYNNEISEKSEIFDDQFSVERPDGSNFTLKIRSTKLEDSAMYFCASRPGTENYGYTFGSGTRLTVV.

The table lists this clone with a few counts. The rearrangement links TRBV5-1 to TRBJ1-1; 10 bases map to TRBD1. The trim removed 3 bases at V and 4 bases at J, leaving 6 bases unmatched. In germline, CDR1 is SGHRS, CDR2 YFSETQ. This CDR3 has 15 amino acids. DNA for the CDR3: TGCGCCAGCAGCTCCCGGACAGGGGGTGGCACTGAAGCTTTCTTT. This codes for CASSSRTGGGTEAFF.

This clone was picked up one time. V gene TRBV6-1 combines with J gene TRBJ1-3; unclear D gene. Trimming shortened V by 4 bases and J by 2 bases, and 15 bases separated the two germline ends. The CDR3 consists of 16 residues. Germline assignment: CDR1 MNHNS and CDR2 SASEGT. The CDR3 sequence: CASSVSLAAAGNTIYF. The CDR3 DNA is TGTGCCAGCAGTGTATCTCTCGCTGCGGCTGGAAACACCATATATTTT.

This CDR3 reads CASGPGAGDTQYF. CDR3 sequence (DNA): TGTGCTAGTGGCCCGGGAGCGGGAGATACGCAGTATTTT. The V and J genes are TRBV12-5 and TRBJ2-3, with a possible D match to TRBD2 (6 bases). The CDR3 covers 13 residues. The germline gives CDR1 LGHNT, CDR2 FRNRAP. V lost 6 bases and J 5 bases, leaving 12 bases between the germline ends.

The J gene is TRBJ2-7, the V gene TRBV30; D not certain. V was clipped by 5 bases and J by 4 bases, with 9 bases between them. The germline gives CDR1 GTSNPN, CDR2 SVGIG (reference sequence). This CDR3 is built from 11 residues. The CDR3 here is CAWGLRYEQYF. The CDR3 DNA sequence: TGTGCCTGGGGGTTGCGATACGAGCAGTACTTC.

In this sample, this clone turned up a few times. The rearrangement links TRBV28 to TRBJ2-7; D call uncertain. Germline values: CDR1 MDHEN, CDR2 SYDVKM. V was cut by 4 bases and J by 2 bases, with 9 bases left in between. This CDR3 has 13 residues. The CDR3 sequence is CASSSTPPYEQYV. The CDR3 DNA reads TGTGCCAGCAGTTCTACCCCCCCCTACGAGCAGTACGTC.

The V call is TRBV5-4, the J call TRBJ1-2, with a possible D match to TRBD1 (6 bases). The CDR3 has 16 residues. Trimming removed 0 bases at V and 0 bases at J, with 12 bases between. Germline lookup yields CDR1 SGHNT and CDR2 YYREEE (reference sequence). CDR3 loop: CASSLGTEVPNYGYTF. The CDR3 DNA reads as TGTGCCAGCAGCTTGGGGACAGAAGTACCTAACTATGGCTACACCTTC.

The V gene is TRBV7-9, the J gene TRBJ1-1; D remains unclear. Trimming cost V 4 bases and J 2 bases, with 14 bases left between them. The V gene's germline CDR1 is SEHNR and CDR2 FQNEAQ (reference sequence). The CDR3 totals 15 residues. The CDR3 region is CASSSDGGLNTEAFF. The CDR3 DNA sequence: TGTGCCAGCAGCTCCGATGGAGGCTTAAACACTGAAGCTTTCTTT.

The rearrangement joins TRBV2 to TRBJ2-3; tentatively, D is TRBD2 (7 bases). The V gene's germline CDR1 is SNHLY and CDR2 FYNNEI. The CDR3 covers 14 residues. V was shortened by 6 bases and J by 3 bases, with 13 bases between the two germline ends. The DNA of the CDR3 is TGTGCCAGCAGACGGGGGGCTTGGACAGATACGCAGTATTTT. It yields the protein CASRRGAWTDTQYF.

The chain employs TRBV18 and TRBJ2-2; D is unresolved. CDR1 and CDR2 (germline): KGHSH, LQKENI. Trimming removed 3 bases at V and 4 bases at J, with 3 bases between. This CDR3 is built from 12 residues. The chain's CDR3 is CASSPLTGELFF. The CDR3 DNA reads as TGTGCCAGCTCACCCCTCACCGGGGAGCTGTTTTTT.

The J gene is TRBJ2-7, the V gene TRBV6-5, with 7 nucleotides matching TRBD1. Per the germline V gene, CDR1 is MNHEY and CDR2 is SVGAGI. The CDR3 consists of 14 residues. J gave up 9 bases and V 6 bases, and 14 bases lay outside the gene matches. CDR3 region: CASSPGTVPTPQYF. The CDR3 bases are TGTGCCAGCAGCCCCGGGACAGTCCCTACGCCGCAGTACTTC.

The chain has TRBV24-1 and TRBJ2-5, with D perhaps matching TRBD2 (5 bases). Trimming pared 5 bases from V and 2 bases from J, leaving 8 bases between. The length of the CDR3 is 13 residues. Germline values: CDR1 KGHDR, CDR2 SFDVKD. The CDR3 DNA sequence: TGTGCCACCAGTGGGGAGAAACAAGAGACCCAGTACTTC. Translation: CATSGEKQETQYF.